This T cell receptor beta chain was captured by sequencing in a study of control samples from healthy donors and cancer patients. Libraries were prepared by immunoSEQ multiplex PCR; TCRdb keeps only in-frame clonotypes and omits some of them. The top ten hold more than 6.5% of the sample, which has about 140,000 clones, roughly 89% seen once. The receptor was derived from a man aged 18 to 29 in good health. Sequenced material: blood.

This CDR3 reads CASGLVRHTEAFF. CDR3 bases: TGTGCTAGTGGTTTGGTACGACACACTGAAGCTTTCTTT. This sequence joins TRBV12-5 and TRBJ1-1; D remains ambiguous. Germline values: CDR1 LGHNT, CDR2 FRNRAP. The CDR3 contains 13 residues. Trimming pared 0 bases from V and 3 bases from J, leaving 5 bases between.